The entry below gives a single T cell receptor beta chain sequence along with its context. These data belong to a study of T cells in Graves' hyperthyroidism and ophthalmopathy. Using around 10 ml of fresh peripheral blood, PBMCs were prepared. Authors of the study amplified TCR beta CDR3 regions from RNA transcripts. The study used the HTBI primer set for a first-round RT-PCR of the TCR CDR3. TCRdb processed the multiplex PCR reads anew with MiXCR; each CDR3 protein has one entry. The sample holds 530,000 or so distinct CDR3 sequences, over 15% seen once. This CDR3 has 14 residues. V shed 6 bases and J shed 0 bases, with 12 bases lying between them. CDR1 and CDR2 from the germline V gene are DFQATT and SNEGSKA (reference sequence).

The specimen was blood. The clonotype comes from a woman between 18 and 29 years old with Graves' ophthalmopathy. The V call is TRBV20-1, the J call TRBJ1-3, with D uncertain. The DNA of the CDR3 is TGCAGTGCCAAAACTGCGCACTCTGGAAACACCATATATTTT. Translating it yields CSAKTAHSGNTIYF.